The T cell receptor beta chain described here comes from a study of shared clonotypes between healthy human individuals. The CDR3 totals 14 residues. V was shortened by 0 bases and J by 5 bases, with 11 bases between the two germline ends. Germline CDR1 MNHEY, CDR2 SMNVEV (reference sequence). Study results and caveats: Apart from blood, nothing was sampled; tissue repertoires likely differ. Non-shared clonotypes had lower generation probabilities than those shared by all four donors.

TCRdb's table, derived via immunoSEQ multiplex PCR, lists solely in-frame clones and lacks some. The sample has roughly 2,000,000 clones; roughly 93% are singletons. As defined, naive CD8 cells were CD45RO-negative and positively selected for CCR7, with terminally differentiated effector memory CD45RA+ cells excluded. As concerns this clone: The antigen remains undetermined.

Sample: naive CD8+ T cells from PBMCs. The genes are TRBV27 and TRBJ2-7, with no clear D. The clonotype originates from a man between 18 and 35 years old in good health. Some clones in this sample may be carry-over from other donors' samples. The CDR3 nucleotides are TGTGCCAGCAGTTTATCTAGGTCGGCGAACGAGCAGTACTTC. Protein sequence: CASSLSRSANEQYF.